This TCR beta chain was sequenced during a study of T-cell memory formation after mild COVID-19. Study-level background: TCR clusters showed largely donor specificity. General study points: Memory cells collected pre-infection included some clones that later responded, suggesting cross-reactive memory joined.

The CDR3 runs to 14 residues. V dropped 2 bases and J dropped 3 bases, with 7 bases sitting between them. Per the germline V gene, CDR1 is KGHDR and CDR2 is SFDVKD. MiXCR, run by TCRdb on the 5' RACE reads, gives a single entry per CDR3 protein. The table lists about 150,000 distinct CDR3 sequences, around 13% of them singletons, with 2.5% to 4% in the top ten. This clonotype was observed a few times. What it recognizes is unknown. The chain joins TRBV24-1 to TRBJ1-5; D remains unclear. The source of this sequence is a man younger than 30 who had mild COVID-19 (a few samples of this study predate the infection). Cell type and time point are not known. The sequencing sample was made of PBMCs or a T cell subset sorted from them (not recorded which). The CDR3 loop is CATSDYRHNQPQHF. The DNA of the CDR3 is TGTGCCACCAGTGATTACAGACACAATCAGCCCCAGCATTTT.